The sequence of this T cell receptor beta chain was determined in a study of OX40 agonist ivuxolimab in advanced cancers. Study-level information: Patients assigned to dose escalation were diagnosed with hepatocellular carcinoma, melanoma, renal cell or head and neck cancer.

The junction had 6 bases not matched to a gene; V was cut back by 4 bases and J by 8 bases. The CDR3 runs to 12 residues. Germline V gene data show CDR1 as GTSNPN and CDR2 as SVGIG (reference sequence). Measured with immunoSEQ multiplex PCR; TCRdb has only the in-frame clones, and not every one. The data hold over 50,000 clones, with approximately 88% observed a single time. The sample was CD4+ or CD8+ T cells sorted from blood, taken in a trial of the OX40 agonist ivuxolimab. This TCR derives from an adult with an advanced solid tumor such as melanoma, head and neck, liver or kidney cancer. The genes are TRBV30 and TRBJ2-3, with 7 positions matching TRBD2. This chain's CDR3 is CAWTLGEGTQYF. CDR3 DNA: TGTGCCTGGACCCTGGGGGAGGGTACGCAGTATTTT.